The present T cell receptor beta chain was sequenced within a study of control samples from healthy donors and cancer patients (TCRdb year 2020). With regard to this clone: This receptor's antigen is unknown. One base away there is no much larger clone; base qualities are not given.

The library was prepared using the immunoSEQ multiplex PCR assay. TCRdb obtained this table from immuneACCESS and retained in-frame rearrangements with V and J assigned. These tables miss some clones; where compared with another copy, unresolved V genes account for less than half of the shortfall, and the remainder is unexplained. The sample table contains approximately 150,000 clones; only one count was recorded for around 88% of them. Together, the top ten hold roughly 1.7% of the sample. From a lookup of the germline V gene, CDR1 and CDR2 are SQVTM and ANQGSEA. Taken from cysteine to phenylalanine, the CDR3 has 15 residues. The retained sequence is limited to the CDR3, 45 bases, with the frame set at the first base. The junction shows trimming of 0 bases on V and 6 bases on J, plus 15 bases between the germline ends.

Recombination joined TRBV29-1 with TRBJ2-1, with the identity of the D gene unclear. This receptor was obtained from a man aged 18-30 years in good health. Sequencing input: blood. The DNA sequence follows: TGCAGCGTTGAAGATTGGTCCTCAAACGGCAATGAGCAGTTCTTC. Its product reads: CSVEDWSSNGNEQFF.